These T cell receptor beta chains were read from a single sample in a study of shared clonotypes between healthy human individuals. Generated by immunoSEQ multiplex PCR, the TCRdb table keeps only in-frame clones and is missing some. The profile shows hundreds of thousands of clones, about 98% of them singletons. Input material: naive CD8+ T cells sorted from blood. The receptor source for this set is a man younger than 40 in good health. Both conserved end residues are part of each CDR3. A D gene is named only where the DNA matches it firmly.

>TRBJ2-2|NA|TRBV7-9
TGTGCCAGCAGCGGACATTCGAGTGGGACCGATAACACCGGGGAGCTGTTTTTT
CASSGHSSGTDNTGELFF
>TRBJ1-2|NA|TRBV27
TGTGCCAGCAGTTTAATCGGAGATCTCTATGGCTACACCTTC
CASSLIGDLYGYTF
>TRBJ1-4|TRBD1|TRBV7-9
TGTGCCAGCAGCCCATTCCGTGGGACAGCTCTGGAAAAACTGTTTTTT
CASSPFRGTALEKLFF
>TRBJ2-3|TRBD2|TRBV5-1
TGCGCCAGCAGCCTCCTACTAGCGGGAGTGGCAGATACGCAGTATTTT
CASSLLLAGVADTQYF
>TRBJ2-2|TRBD2|TRBV7-8
TGTGCCAGCAGCTCGGGACTAGCGGGAGAACACACCGGGGAGCTGTTTTTT
CASSSGLAGEHTGELFF
>TRBJ2-7|TRBD2|TRBV9
TGTGCCAGCAGCGAACGGGGACTAGTTTCCCACGAGCAGTACTTC
CASSERGLVSHEQYF
>TRBJ1-5|NA|TRBV27
TGTGCCAGCAGTTTATGGGGGAATAGCAATCAGCCCCAGCATTTT
CASSLWGNSNQPQHF
>TRBJ2-7|NA|TRBV5-4
TGTGCCAGCAGTCCTCCGGAGGGGAGGATGAGGGAGCAGTACTTC
CASSPPEGRMREQYF
>TRBJ2-1|TRBD1|TRBV27
TGTGCCAGCAGTTTATACACCCATACGACACAGGGGGGCTCCTACAATGAGCAGTTCTTC
CASSLYTHTTQGGSYNEQFF
>TRBJ2-7|TRBD1|TRBV27
TGTGCCAGCAGTGGGACAGGGGTCTACGAGCAGTACTTC
CASSGTGVYEQYF
>TRBJ2-1|TRBD2|TRBV27
TGTGCCAGCAGGCCTAGCGGGAGGAACAATGAGCAGTTCTTC
CASRPSGRNNEQFF
>TRBJ2-1|TRBD2|TRBV27
TGTGCCAGCAGTTCGGTACTAGCGCCCTACAATGAGCAGTTCTTC
CASSSVLAPYNEQFF